Listed here are 3 T cell receptor beta chains from one sample, sequenced in a study of beta chain features in type 1 diabetes. Expressed TCRB transcripts were sequenced after all isolated RNA was converted to cDNA. Profiled with immunoSEQ multiplex PCR; TCRdb holds only in-frame clones, not every one. The sample includes around 320,000 clones, around 15% of them seen just once. Sequenced: central memory CD4+ T cells from blood. The receptors come from a young man in good health.

This clone was seen only a few times. The V and J genes are TRBV5-4 and TRBJ1-1; no reliable D call. CDR3 length: 16 amino acids. Germline lookup yields CDR1 SGHNT and CDR2 YYREEE (reference sequence). V dropped 0 bases and J dropped 5 bases, with 17 bases sitting between them. The CDR3, as DNA: TGTGCCAGCAGCTTGGAGCCAGTTGGCAGATGGACTGAAGCTTTCTTT. Protein: CASSLEPVGRWTEAFF.

The chain combines TRBV6-5 with TRBJ2-5, with 9 bases lining up with TRBD1. V lost 6 bases, J lost 11 bases, and 7 bases stayed unmatched. CDR3 length: 12 amino acids. Per germline, CDR1 MNHEY and CDR2 SVGAGI. CDR3 in amino acids: CASSSDRGKQYF. The CDR3 DNA sequence: TGTGCCAGCAGCTCCGACAGGGGGAAACAGTACTTC.

This clone was observed a handful of times. CDR3 nucleotides: TGTGCCAGTACCACAGGGGGCTTCGCCAAAAACATTCAGTACTTC. Protein: CASTTGGFAKNIQYF. V gene TRBV19 combines with J gene TRBJ2-4; TRBD1 aligns across 9 bases. The CDR3 totals 15 residues. Per the germline V gene, CDR1 is LNHDA and CDR2 is SQIVND (reference sequence). With V trimmed by 7 bases and J by 1 base, 5 bases remained unmatched.